This record concerns one T cell receptor (beta chain) sequence. This clone was observed a single time. No cognate antigen has been identified for it. No much larger clone is present one base from it, and per-base qualities are unavailable. What the time point label conveys for this sample: week 5, during vaccination. A 20-mer mutant IDH1 peptide at 300 micrograms in Montanide made up each vaccine dose, which was injected subcutaneously together with topical imiquimod. All donors had newly diagnosed IDH1-mutant astrocytomas of WHO grade 3 or 4 that showed loss of nuclear ATRX. The samples were drawn from NOA16, a multicentre, single-arm, open-label phase I trial in Germany that tested a mutant IDH1 peptide vaccine in humans for the first time. Genomic DNA for TCRB sequencing was isolated from EDTA blood with the DNeasy Blood and Tissue Kit. CDR1 is given as LGHNA and CDR2 as YSLEER, both from the germline V gene. Unmatched junction bases come to 2, with V trimmed by 2 bases and J by 5 bases. The CDR3 contains 14 residues, cysteine and phenylalanine counted. Solely the CDR3 DNA is kept, with 42 bases framed from the first base.

Libraries came from the immunoSEQ multiplex PCR assay. The hsTCRB Kit was used according to the manufacturer's protocol to amplify rearranged TCR beta chain sequences. Sequencing of TCRB libraries was carried out on an Illumina MiSeq. Concerning the study's data processing: The proprietary platform of the kit vendor was used for demultiplexing, trimming and gene mapping. TCRdb provides this immuneACCESS table in a form limited to in-frame rearrangements. Some clones are lacking; in checked studies, under half of them reflect an unresolved V gene, and why the rest are absent is not known. The DNA gave D and trimming, while V, J and clone size come from that table. This sample holds approximately 57,000 clones; 82% were observed only once. The ten largest account for approximately 3.1% of the sample. This entry belongs to a study of a mutant IDH1 vaccine in newly diagnosed glioma (dated by TCRdb to the early 2020s). About the study as a whole: Patients were given eight vaccinations, in weeks 1, 3, 5, 7, 11, 15, 19 and 23, which matched visits V03 through V10. Longitudinal TCRB deep sequencing was performed for roughly 24 treated patients wherever samples were available for exploratory analyses. Of the 32 patients who were treated, around 60% were male and roughly 38% were female, and the mean age was around 40 years. Peripheral blood samples were drawn at six visits, namely V03 (baseline), V05, V07, V10, V12 and V13. Before enrollment, patients had received standard therapy of radiotherapy alone, temozolomide alone, or radiochemotherapy with temozolomide; most received the combination. Vaccination started 4-6 weeks after radiotherapy alone, or was given together with temozolomide cycles in the groups whose treatment included chemotherapy.

Findings and caveats that apply to the study as a whole: It was noted by the authors that analyses of patient blood samples could not be reproduced owing to sample limitations. Pseudoprogression appeared unrelated to alterations in the top peripheral T cell clonotypes detected by TCRB sequencing. Vaccine-induced immune responses across multiple MHC alleles were detected in approximately 94% of patients. Availability determined which PBMC samples were chosen for TCRB deep sequencing.

Recombination linked TRBV4-3 to TRBJ1-1; TRBD1 matches 10 bases in the middle. The specimen was PBMCs, collected from a glioma patient whose treatment included an IDH1 peptide vaccine. This clonotype was obtained from a woman in her late teens or twenties with glioma. Some clones in this sample may be carry-over from other donors' samples. CDR3 reads: CASSQRTGGTEAFF. The base sequence is TGCGCCAGCAGCCAACGGACAGGGGGTACTGAAGCTTTCTTT.